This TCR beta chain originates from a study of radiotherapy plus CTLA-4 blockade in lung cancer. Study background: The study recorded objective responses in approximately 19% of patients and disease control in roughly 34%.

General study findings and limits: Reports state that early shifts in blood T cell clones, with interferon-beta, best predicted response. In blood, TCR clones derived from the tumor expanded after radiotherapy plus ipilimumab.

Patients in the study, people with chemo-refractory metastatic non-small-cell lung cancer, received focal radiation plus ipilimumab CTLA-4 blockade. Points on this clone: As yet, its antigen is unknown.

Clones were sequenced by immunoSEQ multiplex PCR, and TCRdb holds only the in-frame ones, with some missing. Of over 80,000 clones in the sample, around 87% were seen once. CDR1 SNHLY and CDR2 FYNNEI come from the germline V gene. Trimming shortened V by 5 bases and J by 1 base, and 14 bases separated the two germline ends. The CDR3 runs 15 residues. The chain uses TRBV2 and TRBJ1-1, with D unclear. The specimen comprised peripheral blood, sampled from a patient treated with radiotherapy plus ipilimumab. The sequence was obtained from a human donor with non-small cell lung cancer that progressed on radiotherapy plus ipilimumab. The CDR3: CASSSVPGGNTEAFF. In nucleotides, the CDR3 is TGTGCCAGCAGTTCTGTACCCGGAGGGAACACTGAAGCTTTCTTT. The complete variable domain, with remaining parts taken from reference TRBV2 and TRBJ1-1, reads EPEVTQTPSHQVTQMGQEVILRCVPISNHLYFYWYRQILGQKVEFLVSFYNNEISEKSEIFDDQFSVERPDGSNFTLKIRSTKLEDSAMYFCASSSVPGGNTEAFFGQGTRLTVV.